Listed here are 27 T cell receptor beta chains from one sample, sequenced in a study of blood T cell repertoires in COVID-19. TCRdb keeps only in-frame clones here, not all; method: immunoSEQ multiplex PCR. The sample consists of approximately 210,000 clones, 81% of them appearing once. Specimen: PBMCs or T cells enriched from blood (not recorded which). The receptors were gathered from a woman aged 45 to 65 with acute COVID-19.

V and J are TRBV4-3 and TRBJ1-6; 9 bases are a match to TRBD1. The V gene's germline CDR1 is LGHNA and CDR2 YSLEER. J lost 7 bases, V lost 5 bases, and 3 bases had no gene match. The CDR3 loop spans 14 amino acids. The CDR3 here is CASSYDRGNSPLHF. The CDR3 region has the DNA TGCGCCAGCAGCTACGACAGGGGGAATTCACCCCTCCACTTT.

This chain links TRBV28 with TRBJ2-1; 10 bases fit TRBD2. V dropped 5 bases and J dropped 4; count of bases not matched to a gene: 17. This CDR3 has 19 residues. CDR1 is MDHEN, CDR2 SYDVKM, per germline. CDR3 loop: CASSPMGLAPRAGYNEQFF. Here the CDR3 DNA reads TGTGCCAGCAGTCCCATGGGACTAGCGCCCCGAGCGGGGTACAATGAGCAGTTCTTC.

This chain connects TRBV7-9 to TRBJ1-1; D is ambiguous. The germline CDR1 and CDR2 sequences are SEHNR and FQNEAQ (reference sequence). The V end was cut by 2 bases, the J end by 3 bases, with 4 bases between. The CDR3 consists of 12 residues. This chain's CDR3 is CASSLRDTEAFF. DNA for the CDR3: TGTGCCAGCAGCTTAAGAGACACTGAAGCTTTCTTT. Filled out from reference TRBV7-9 and TRBJ1-1, the complete variable domain reads DTGVSQNPRHKITKRGQNVTFRCDPISEHNRLYWYRQTLGQGPEFLTYFQNEAQLEKSRLLSDRFSAERPKGSFSTLEIQRTEQGDSAMYLCASSLRDTEAFFGQGTRLTVV.

CDR3 loop: CASSWHPNTEAFF. In DNA, the CDR3 is TGTGCCAGCAGTTGGCACCCGAACACTGAAGCTTTCTTT. This chain joins TRBV6-2 or TRBV6-3 and TRBJ1-1; D gene uncertain. Germline values: CDR1 MNHEY, CDR2 SVGEGT. V lost 4 bases, J lost 1 base, and 7 bases lay in between. The CDR3 has 13 amino acids.

The chain joins TRBV24-1 to TRBJ2-6; 7 bases agree with TRBD1. V shed 1 base and J 2 bases; nucleotides not matched to a gene: 7. The CDR3 is made up of 18 amino acids. CDR1 is KGHDR and CDR2 is SFDVKD in the germline V gene. The CDR3 here is CATSDFAGDRPGANVLTF. DNA for the CDR3: TGTGCCACCAGTGATTTTGCTGGGGACAGACCTGGGGCCAACGTCCTGACTTTC.

This clone was counted a few times. V gene TRBV4-2 combines with J gene TRBJ2-7; 8 bases match TRBD2. CDR1 is LGHNA, CDR2 YNFKEQ, per germline. Trimming took 2 bases from V and 4 from J; bases not matched to a gene: 7. This CDR3 region has 15 residues. The DNA of the CDR3 is TGTGCCAGCAGCCAATCACTAGCGGACTATTACGAGCAGTACTTC. It translates to CASSQSLADYYEQYF.

The chain couples TRBV28 to TRBJ1-5; TRBD1 matches 7 bases. With 1 base clipped from V and 3 bases from J, the junction kept 9 bases outside the gene matches. This CDR3 contains 17 residues. Germline lookup yields CDR1 MDHEN and CDR2 SYDVKM. The CDR3: CASSLYGRGNSNQPQHF. DNA of the CDR3: TGTGCCAGCAGTTTATATGGCAGGGGGAATTCCAATCAGCCCCAGCATTTT.

The rearrangement links TRBV2 to TRBJ1-1; D uncertain. Germline CDR1 reads SNHLY; CDR2 reads FYNNEI. CDR3 length: 14 residues. V lost 2 bases and J lost 11, with 18 bases in between. CDR3 in amino acids: CASSENPVTGGAFF. The CDR3 nucleotides read TGTGCCAGCAGTGAAAATCCAGTGACGGGAGGGGCTTTCTTT.

J is TRBJ2-1 and V is TRBV7-9, with 8 bases matching TRBD1. This CDR3 has 16 residues. Germline V gene lookup returns CDR1 SEHNR and CDR2 FQNEAQ (reference sequence). Unmatched junction bases numbered 5, after V lost 1 base and J lost 3 bases. The CDR3 here is CASSLDATGVYNEQFF. The CDR3 DNA reads TGTGCCAGCAGCTTAGACGCGACAGGGGTCTACAATGAGCAGTTCTTC.

On this clone: Other DNA sequences from this sample encode an identical CDR3 as well. CDR3 residues: CASSQGGMNTEAFF. The CDR3 DNA reads as TGCGCCAGCAGCCAGGGAGGGATGAACACTGAAGCTTTCTTT. The chain employs TRBV5-1 and TRBJ1-1, with D possibly TRBD1 on 5 matching bases. CDR1 is SGHRS, CDR2 YFSETQ, per germline. The length of the CDR3 is 14 residues. The V end lost 4 bases, the J end lost 0 bases, and 10 bases lay between the germline ends. The whole variable domain, filled in from reference TRBV5-1 and TRBJ1-1, reads KAGVTQTPRYLIKTRGQQVTLSCSPISGHRSVSWYQQTPGQGLQFLFEYFSETQRNKGNFPGRFSGRQFSNSRSEMNVSTLELGDSALYLCASSQGGMNTEAFFGQGTRLTVV.

This rearrangement joins TRBV5-1 to TRBJ2-3, with 12 positions matching TRBD2. The CDR3 has 16 amino acids. The J segment lost 1 base and the V segment lost 3 bases, leaving 3 bases of the junction unmatched. Germline CDR1 is SGHRS and CDR2 is YFSETQ. CDR3 coding DNA: TGCGCCAGCAGCTCACTAGCGGGGGGCCGCACAGATACGCAGTATTTT. This sequence encodes CASSSLAGGRTDTQYF.

This clone was counted between two and nine times. The chain carries TRBV7-2 and TRBJ2-5, with D tentatively TRBD2 (6 bases). V was clipped by 7 bases and J by 2 bases, with 17 bases between them. The CDR3 covers 15 residues. Germline V gene lookup returns CDR1 SGHTA and CDR2 FQGNSA. DNA for the CDR3: TGTGCCAGCAAAAGGGGCGGGACGCAACAAGAGACCCAGTACTTC. As protein: CASKRGGTQQETQYF.

V and J are TRBV6-5 and TRBJ1-5; 7 bases agree with TRBD1. The CDR3 sequence is 13 residues long. The germline V gene has CDR1 MNHEY and CDR2 SVGAGI. V was clipped by 7 bases and J by 5 bases; unmatched bases: 5. This CDR3 is CASTDRDHQPQHF. CDR3 in DNA: TGTGCCAGCACCGACAGGGACCATCAGCCCCAGCATTTT.

The chain combines TRBV3-1 (or the pseudogene TRBV3-2) with TRBJ2-1; tentatively, D is TRBD2 (6 bases). The germline gives CDR1 LGHDT, CDR2 YNNKEL (reference sequence). The CDR3 is 16 residues long. V lost 0 bases to trimming and J lost 6 bases, with 15 bases between them. For the CDR3, the DNA is TGTGCCAGCAGCCAAGACTCCGGTGCGGGACCCAATGAGCAGTTCTTC. Its translation: CASSQDSGAGPNEQFF.

This clone was counted once. The rearrangement joins TRBV27 to TRBJ2-3; 12 bases line up with TRBD2. The CDR3 is made up of 17 amino acids. CDR1 and CDR2 from the germline V gene are MNHEY and SMNVEV (reference sequence). Trimming removed 8 bases from V and 0 bases from J; junction bases left unmatched: 9. In DNA form, the CDR3 reads TGTGCCAGCTCTCGGCTAGCGGGAGGGTTCAGCACAGATACGCAGTATTTT. This sequence encodes CASSRLAGGFSTDTQYF.

This chain joins TRBV21-1 and TRBJ2-2; the table's D call, TRBD1, was not checked against the DNA. TRBV21-1 constitutes a pseudogene. There are 14 residues in the CDR3. The CDR3 DNA is TGTGCCAGCAGCAAACTTACAAACACCGGGGAGCTGTTTTTT. This sequence encodes CASSKLTNTGELFF.

This clone was seen a single time. This sequence joins TRBV14 and TRBJ2-3; D might be TRBD2 (6 bases). Trimming removed 1 base at V and 4 bases at J, with 15 bases between. CDR3 length: 16 amino acids. Per the germline V gene, CDR1 is SGHDN and CDR2 is FVKESK. The CDR3 region is CASSQGGAGEADTQYF. The DNA for the CDR3 is TGTGCCAGCAGCCAAGGGGGAGCGGGCGAGGCAGATACGCAGTATTTT.

The CDR3 loop reads CASSLNRNNEQFF. The CDR3 DNA sequence: TGTGCCAGCAGCTTAAACAGAAACAATGAGCAGTTCTTC. V gene TRBV7-2 combines with J gene TRBJ2-1, with D uncertain. Germline CDR1 SGHTA, CDR2 FQGNSA. Trimming took 2 bases from V and 5 from J, leaving 7 bases between them. This CDR3 has 13 residues.

The chain recombines TRBV5-6 with TRBJ1-1, with D possibly TRBD1 on 5 matching bases. The CDR3 runs to 18 residues. Germline CDR1 SGHDT, CDR2 YYEEEE. The V and J ends lost 0 bases and 1 base respectively, with 19 bases between them. This CDR3 reads CASSLAGGALGGNTEAFF. In DNA, the CDR3 is TGTGCCAGCAGCTTGGCCGGAGGGGCCCTCGGCGGGAACACTGAAGCTTTCTTT.

The rearrangement uses TRBV9 and TRBJ2-3; the match to TRBD1 covers 8 bases. Germline CDR1 SGDLS, CDR2 YYNGEE. This CDR3 has 17 residues. V lost 3 bases, J lost 6 bases, and 15 bases stayed unmatched. CDR3 nucleotides: TGTGCCAGCAGCGGAACCGGACAGGGAAGTCCACCCGATACGCAGTATTTT. This translates into CASSGTGQGSPPDTQYF.

The chain uses TRBV19 and TRBJ2-2; possible D gene TRBD2, 6 bases. The V and J ends lost 9 bases and 4 bases respectively, with 15 bases between them. This CDR3 spans 14 amino acids. Germline lookup yields CDR1 LNHDA and CDR2 SQIVND (reference sequence). CDR3 in DNA: TGTGCCAGCCTCTTCGGGCGGGGCACCGGGGAGCTGTTTTTT. It yields the protein CASLFGRGTGELFF.

This chain links TRBV19 with TRBJ2-7; 9 bases fit TRBD1. Germline V lookup: CDR1 LNHDA, CDR2 SQIVND (reference sequence). With V trimmed by 4 bases and J by 3 bases, 7 bases remained unmatched. The CDR3 totals 15 residues. The CDR3 region is CASSNTGTGFYEQYF. The CDR3 nucleotides read TGTGCCAGTAGTAACACCGGGACAGGGTTCTACGAGCAGTACTTC. Full variable domain (missing parts from reference TRBV19 and TRBJ2-7): DGGITQSPKYLFRKEGQNVTLSCEQNLNHDAMYWYRQDPGQGLRLIYYSQIVNDFQKGDIAEGYSVSREKKESFPLTVTSAQKNPTAFYLCASSNTGTGFYEQYFGPGTRLTVT.

V usage is TRBV7-2 and J usage is TRBJ2-1; TRBD2 might be the D (5 bases). Per germline, CDR1 SGHTA and CDR2 FQGNSA. The germline V and J ends were trimmed by 5 bases and 12 bases, with 14 bases remaining between them. The CDR3 has 12 residues. The CDR3 DNA is TGTGCCAGCAGCCTTATGGGAGTTTGGCAGTTCTTC. Its protein product is CASSLMGVWQFF.

This rearrangement joins TRBV7-9 to TRBJ2-7; D might be TRBD1 (5 bases). Germline V gene data show CDR1 as SEHNR and CDR2 as FQNEAQ (reference sequence). V dropped 1 base and J dropped 2 bases, with 12 bases sitting between them. The CDR3 consists of 15 residues. The DNA for the CDR3 is TGTGCCAGCAGCTTAGTAGGGGCCCTTACCTACGAGCAGTACTTC. Amino acids: CASSLVGALTYEQYF.

This chain uses TRBV3-1 (or the pseudogene TRBV3-2) with TRBJ2-7; D is ambiguous. The V and J ends lost 1 base and 5 bases respectively, with 9 bases between them. Germline CDR1 reads LGHDT; CDR2 reads YNNKEL (reference sequence). The CDR3 sequence is 13 residues long. Here the CDR3 reads CASSQVRWDEQYF. CDR3 nucleotide sequence: TGTGCCAGCAGCCAAGTGAGGTGGGACGAGCAGTACTTC.

The chain links TRBV7-9 to TRBJ2-7; 11 bases are shared with TRBD2. The CDR3 covers 16 residues. The trim removed 0 bases at V and 5 bases at J, leaving 6 bases unmatched. Looked up from germline, CDR1 is SEHNR and CDR2 is FQNEAQ (reference sequence). CDR3 protein: CASSLAPLAGENEQYF. DNA of the CDR3: TGTGCCAGCAGCTTAGCCCCACTAGCGGGAGAGAACGAGCAGTACTTC.

The V and J genes are TRBV3-1 (or the pseudogene TRBV3-2) and TRBJ2-7; 10 bases align to TRBD2. CDR1 and CDR2 from the germline V gene are LGHDT and YNNKEL (reference sequence). Losses at the gene ends were 3 bases for V and 5 bases for J; bases not matched to a gene: 7. The CDR3 is made up of 15 amino acids. CDR3 nucleotides: TGTGCCAGCAGCCATTCCCTAGCGGGAGTCAACGAGCAGTACTTC. This codes for CASSHSLAGVNEQYF.